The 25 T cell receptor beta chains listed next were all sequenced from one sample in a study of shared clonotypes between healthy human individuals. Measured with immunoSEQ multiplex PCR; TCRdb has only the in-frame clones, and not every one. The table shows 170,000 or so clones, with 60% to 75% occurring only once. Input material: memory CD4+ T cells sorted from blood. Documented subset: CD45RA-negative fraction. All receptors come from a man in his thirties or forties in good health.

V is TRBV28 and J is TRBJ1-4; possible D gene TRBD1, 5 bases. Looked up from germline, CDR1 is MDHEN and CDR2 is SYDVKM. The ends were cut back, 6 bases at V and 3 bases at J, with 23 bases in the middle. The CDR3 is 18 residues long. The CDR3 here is CASSSPQSRGAANEKLFF. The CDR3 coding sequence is TGTGCCAGCAGCTCCCCTCAATCGCGTGGGGCGGCTAATGAAAAACTGTTTTTT.

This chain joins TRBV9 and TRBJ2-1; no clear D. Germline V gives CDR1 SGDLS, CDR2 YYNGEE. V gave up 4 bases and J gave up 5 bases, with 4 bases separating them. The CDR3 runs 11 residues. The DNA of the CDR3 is TGTGCCAGCAGCTTGAACAATGAGCAGTTCTTC. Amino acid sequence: CASSLNNEQFF.

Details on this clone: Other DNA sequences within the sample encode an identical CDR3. CDR3 sequence (DNA): TGTGCCAGCAGTTTAACAGGCGTCTATGGCTACACCTTC. This gives the protein CASSLTGVYGYTF. The rearrangement links TRBV28 to TRBJ1-2; D may be TRBD1 (5 bases). CDR3 length: 13 residues. Germline CDR1 MDHEN, CDR2 SYDVKM. The V and J ends lost 2 bases and 4 bases respectively, with 8 bases between them.

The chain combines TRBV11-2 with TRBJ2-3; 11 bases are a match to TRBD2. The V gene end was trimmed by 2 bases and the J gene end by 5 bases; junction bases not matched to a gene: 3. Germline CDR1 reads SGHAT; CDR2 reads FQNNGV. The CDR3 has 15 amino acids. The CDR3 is CASSLSLAGGDTQYF. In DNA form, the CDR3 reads TGTGCCAGCAGCTTAAGTCTAGCGGGAGGAGATACGCAGTATTTT.

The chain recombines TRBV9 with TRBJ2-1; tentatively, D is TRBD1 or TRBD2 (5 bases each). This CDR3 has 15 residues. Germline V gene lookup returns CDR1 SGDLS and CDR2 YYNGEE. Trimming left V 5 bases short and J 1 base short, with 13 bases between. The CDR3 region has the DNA TGTGCCAGCAGTGCCACCTGGGGGTCCTACAATGAGCAGTTCTTC. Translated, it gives CASSATWGSYNEQFF.

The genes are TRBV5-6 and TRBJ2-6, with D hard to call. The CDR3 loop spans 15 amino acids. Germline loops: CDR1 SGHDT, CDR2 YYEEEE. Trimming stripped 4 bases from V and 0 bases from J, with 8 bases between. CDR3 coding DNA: TGTGCCAGCAGCCGACACCACTCTGGGGCCAACGTCCTGACTTTC. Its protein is CASSRHHSGANVLTF.

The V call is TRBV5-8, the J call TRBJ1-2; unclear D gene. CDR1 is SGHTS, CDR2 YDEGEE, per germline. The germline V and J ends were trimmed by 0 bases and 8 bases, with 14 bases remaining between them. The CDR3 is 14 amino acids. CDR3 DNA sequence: TGTGCCAGCAGCTTGGCCGGCTCCGTCGGGGGCTACACCTTC. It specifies CASSLAGSVGGYTF.

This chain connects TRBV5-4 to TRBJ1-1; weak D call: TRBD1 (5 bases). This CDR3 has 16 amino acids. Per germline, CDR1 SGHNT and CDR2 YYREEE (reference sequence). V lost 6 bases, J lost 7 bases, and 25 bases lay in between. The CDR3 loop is CASTPSVTGTGVEAFF. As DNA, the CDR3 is TGTGCCAGCACCCCGTCCGTTACGGGCACGGGGGTTGAAGCTTTCTTT.

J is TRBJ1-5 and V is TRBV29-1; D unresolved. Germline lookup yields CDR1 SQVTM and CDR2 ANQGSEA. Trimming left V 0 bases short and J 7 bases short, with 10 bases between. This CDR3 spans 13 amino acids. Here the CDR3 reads CSVEEREGQPQHF. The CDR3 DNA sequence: TGCAGCGTTGAAGAGCGAGAAGGACAGCCCCAGCATTTT.

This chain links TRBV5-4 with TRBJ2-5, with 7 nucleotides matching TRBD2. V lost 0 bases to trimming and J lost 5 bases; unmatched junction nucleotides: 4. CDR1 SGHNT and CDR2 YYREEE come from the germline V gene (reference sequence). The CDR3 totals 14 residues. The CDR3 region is CASSLGLAQETQYF. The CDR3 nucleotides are TGTGCCAGCAGCTTGGGACTAGCTCAGGAGACCCAGTACTTC.

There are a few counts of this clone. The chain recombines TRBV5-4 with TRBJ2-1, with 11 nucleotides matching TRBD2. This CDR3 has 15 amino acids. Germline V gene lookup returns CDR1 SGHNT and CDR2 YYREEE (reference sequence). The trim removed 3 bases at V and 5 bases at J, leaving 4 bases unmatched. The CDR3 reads CASSSLAGGHNEQFF. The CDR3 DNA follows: TGTGCCAGCAGCTCTCTAGCGGGAGGCCACAATGAGCAGTTCTTC.

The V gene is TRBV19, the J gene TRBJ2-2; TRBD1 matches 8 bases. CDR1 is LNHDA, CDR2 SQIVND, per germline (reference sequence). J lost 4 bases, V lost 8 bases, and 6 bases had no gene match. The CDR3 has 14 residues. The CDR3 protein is CASRHTGGTGELFF. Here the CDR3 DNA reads TGTGCCAGTCGACACACAGGGGGCACCGGGGAGCTGTTTTTT.

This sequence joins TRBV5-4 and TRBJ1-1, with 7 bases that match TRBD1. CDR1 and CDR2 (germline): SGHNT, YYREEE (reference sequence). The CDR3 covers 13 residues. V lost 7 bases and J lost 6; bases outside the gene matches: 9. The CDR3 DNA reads TGTGCCAGCCTCACCGACAGGGACGCTGAAGCTTTCTTT. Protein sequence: CASLTDRDAEAFF.

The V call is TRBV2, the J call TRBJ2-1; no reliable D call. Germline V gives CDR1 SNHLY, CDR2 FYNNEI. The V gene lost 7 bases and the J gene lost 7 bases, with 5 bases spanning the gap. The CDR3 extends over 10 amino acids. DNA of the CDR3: TGTGCCAGCACCGCAAATGAGCAGTTCTTC. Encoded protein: CASTANEQFF.

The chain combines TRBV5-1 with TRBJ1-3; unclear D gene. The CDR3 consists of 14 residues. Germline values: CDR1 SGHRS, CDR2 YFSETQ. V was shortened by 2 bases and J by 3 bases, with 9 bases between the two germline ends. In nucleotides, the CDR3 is TGCGCCAGCAGCTTATCTGGTTATGGAAACACCATATATTTT. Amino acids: CASSLSGYGNTIYF.

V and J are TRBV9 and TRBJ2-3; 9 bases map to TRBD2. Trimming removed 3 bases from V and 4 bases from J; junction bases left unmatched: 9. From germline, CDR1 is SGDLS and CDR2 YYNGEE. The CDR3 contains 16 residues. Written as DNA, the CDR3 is TGTGCCAGCAGCGCCGGCGGGAGGGCCAGAGCAGATACGCAGTATTTT. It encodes CASSAGGRARADTQYF.

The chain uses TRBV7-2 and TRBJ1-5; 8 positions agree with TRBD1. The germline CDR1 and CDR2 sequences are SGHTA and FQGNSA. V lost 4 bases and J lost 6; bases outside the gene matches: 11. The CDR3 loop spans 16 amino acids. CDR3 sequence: CASSSVGRGLGQPQHF. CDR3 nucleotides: TGTGCCAGCAGCTCAGTGGGCAGGGGGCTGGGTCAGCCCCAGCATTTT.

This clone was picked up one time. The CDR3 spells CASSLEDRAIYNEQFF. The DNA for the CDR3 is TGTGCCAGCAGCTTAGAGGACAGGGCGATTTACAATGAGCAGTTCTTC. V usage is TRBV7-2 and J usage is TRBJ2-1; TRBD1 matches at 8 bases. This CDR3 comprises 16 residues. The J segment lost 4 bases and the V segment lost 1 base, leaving 6 bases of the junction unmatched. Germline V CDR1 and CDR2: SGHTA, FQGNSA.

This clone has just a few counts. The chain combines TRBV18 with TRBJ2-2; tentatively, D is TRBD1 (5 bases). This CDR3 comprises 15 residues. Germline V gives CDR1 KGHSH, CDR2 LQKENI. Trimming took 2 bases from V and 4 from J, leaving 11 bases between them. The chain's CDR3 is CASSPVTVSTGELFF. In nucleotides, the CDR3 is TGTGCCAGCTCACCAGTGACAGTCAGCACCGGGGAGCTGTTTTTT. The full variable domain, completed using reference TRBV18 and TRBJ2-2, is NAGVMQNPRHLVRRRGQEARLRCSPMKGHSHVYWYRQLPEEGLKFMVYLQKENIIDESGMPKERFSAEFPKEGPSILRIQQVVRGDSAAYFCASSPVTVSTGELFFGEGSRLTVL.

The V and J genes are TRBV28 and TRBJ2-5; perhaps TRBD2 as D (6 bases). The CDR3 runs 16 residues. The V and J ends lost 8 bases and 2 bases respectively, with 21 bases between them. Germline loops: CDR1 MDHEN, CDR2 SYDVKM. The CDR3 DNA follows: TGTGCCAGCCTTCCTTTGGGGACTCACGTACAAGAGACCCAGTACTTC. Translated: CASLPLGTHVQETQYF.

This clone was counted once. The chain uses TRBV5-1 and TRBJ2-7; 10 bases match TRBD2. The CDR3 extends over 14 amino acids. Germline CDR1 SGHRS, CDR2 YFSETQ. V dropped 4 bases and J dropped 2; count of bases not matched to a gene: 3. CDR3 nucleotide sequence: TGCGCCAGCAGCCGGACTAGCGGTACCTACGAGCAGTACTTC. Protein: CASSRTSGTYEQYF.

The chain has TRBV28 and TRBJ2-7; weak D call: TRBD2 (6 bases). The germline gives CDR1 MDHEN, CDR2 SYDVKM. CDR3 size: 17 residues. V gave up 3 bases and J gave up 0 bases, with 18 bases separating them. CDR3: CASSFSFGLPGSYEQYF. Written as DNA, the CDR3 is TGTGCCAGCAGTTTTAGTTTTGGACTACCGGGCTCCTACGAGCAGTACTTC.

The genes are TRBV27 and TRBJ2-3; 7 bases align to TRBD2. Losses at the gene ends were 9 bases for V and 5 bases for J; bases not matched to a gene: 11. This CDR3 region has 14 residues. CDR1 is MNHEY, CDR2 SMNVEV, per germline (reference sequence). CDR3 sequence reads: CASLLAGVKDTQYF. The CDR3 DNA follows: TGTGCCAGTCTCCTGGCGGGAGTTAAAGATACGCAGTATTTT.

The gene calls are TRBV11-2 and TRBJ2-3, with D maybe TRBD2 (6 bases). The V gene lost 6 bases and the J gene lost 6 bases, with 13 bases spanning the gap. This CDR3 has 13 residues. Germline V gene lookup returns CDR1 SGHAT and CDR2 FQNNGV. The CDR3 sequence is CASRWGDGDTQYF. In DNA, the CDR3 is TGTGCCAGCAGATGGGGGGATGGGGATACGCAGTATTTT.

The CDR3: CASSATGAAGELFF. The CDR3, as DNA: TGTGCCAGCAGTGCGACGGGAGCTGCCGGGGAGCTGTTTTTT. The gene calls are TRBV6-1 and TRBJ2-2, with D possibly matching TRBD2 (6 bases). The V gene lost 4 bases and the J gene lost 6 bases, with 12 bases spanning the gap. CDR3 length: 14 residues. Per germline, CDR1 MNHNS and CDR2 SASEGT.